This TCR beta chain was identified in a study of identical twins. Study-wide results and caveats: Zero-insertion findings could be partly confounded by invariant cells (MAIT and iNKT cells).

The sample holds many counts of this clonotype. What it recognizes is unknown. The cDNA had a unique molecular identifier and a template-switch universal primer site. In TCRdb, the 5' RACE reads were re-called with MiXCR into one record per CDR3 protein. The table lists around 570,000 distinct CDR3 sequences, roughly 9.9% of them singletons. Germline CDR1 and CDR2: ENHRY and SYGVKD. This CDR3 region has 14 residues. The ends were cut back, 7 bases at V and 10 bases at J, with 22 bases in the middle. The same data also went into a second study, on yellow fever vaccine responses in identical twins.

Sample: PBMCs. The receptor was isolated from a woman in her late teens or twenties in good health. The chain uses TRBV10-3 and TRBJ1-1, with a possible D match to TRBD1 (5 bases). Here the CDR3 DNA reads TGTGCCATCAAGGTCAGGGCCACCCAGGGAGCAGCTTTCTTT. Translating it yields CAIKVRATQGAAFF.